This T cell receptor beta chain was sequenced in a study of graft-versus-host responses after intestinal transplantation. Study information: The whole recipient group had anti-thymocyte globulin induction followed by tacrolimus and steroids for around 3 years.

Study findings and constraints: There was an association between peak levels of circulating GvH clones and early post-transplant HvG declines. Graft-donor T cell macrochimerism in patients accompanied high graft-versus-host to host-versus-graft clonal ratios in allografts. Recipient bone marrow held GvH clones, some seen earlier in ileum or blood.

Sequencing used immunoSEQ multiplex PCR; TCRdb keeps in-frame clones, though not all of them. The top ten hold approximately 0.17% of the sample, which has 75,000 to 100,000 clones, roughly 91% seen once. This clone was counted only a few times. What it binds is not known. From germline, CDR1 is MRHNA and CDR2 SNTAGT. The CDR3 has 12 amino acids. V was clipped by 10 bases and J by 3 bases, with 10 bases between them. The sequencing used unstimulated CD4+ T cells sorted from spleen or lymph node cells, collected before transplant. The TCR sequence derives from a human donor who was the organ donor for an intestinal transplant. The chain has TRBV6-4 and TRBJ1-5; D uncertain. The CDR3 protein is CATPRANQPQHF. CDR3 in DNA: TGTGCCACCCCGCGGGCCAATCAGCCCCAGCATTTT.